This entry lists 8 T cell receptor beta chains sequenced from one sample in a study of cytomegalovirus exposure and HLA in healthy donors. The study ran its PCR with 60 Vbeta and 13 Jbeta primers. Only in-frame clones appear in the TCRdb table, and some are missing; sequencing was by immunoSEQ multiplex PCR. The repertoire holds over 30,000 clones, with roughly 88% as singletons. The sample comprised PBMCs. Receptors originate from a woman in her late teens or twenties in good health and CMV-seronegative.

As DNA, the CDR3 is TGCGCCAGCAGGCGCGAACAGGTGGGGGAGACCCAGTACTTC. This sequence encodes CASRREQVGETQYF. V is TRBV5-1 and J is TRBJ2-5; tentatively, D is TRBD1 (5 bases). Germline values: CDR1 SGHRS, CDR2 YFSETQ. This CDR3 spans 14 amino acids. V was shortened by 5 bases and J by 5 bases, with 16 bases between the two germline ends.

This clone was observed a few times. The junction and the germline gene differ at one end; a read error may be behind it. For the CDR3, the DNA is TGTGCCAGCTCACCTGGGTGGGGGGATCAGCCCCAGAATTTT. It specifies CASSPGWGDQPQNF. The V gene is TRBV18, the J gene TRBJ1-5; possibly TRBD1 for D (5 bases). The CDR3 is 14 residues long. Per germline, CDR1 KGHSH and CDR2 LQKENI.

The V call is TRBV7-9, the J call TRBJ1-5; D uncertain. Germline CDR1 reads SEHNR; CDR2 reads FQNEAQ (reference sequence). The CDR3 totals 11 residues. Trimming left V 5 bases short and J 9 bases short, with 8 bases between. This CDR3 reads CASSATGPQHF. As DNA, the CDR3 is TGTGCCAGCAGCGCCACGGGGCCCCAGCATTTT.

The chain carries TRBV6-5 and TRBJ1-5; no clear D gene. CDR1 and CDR2 (germline): MNHEY, SVGAGI. The CDR3 loop spans 13 amino acids. The ends were cut back, 2 bases at V and 2 bases at J, with 4 bases in the middle. The CDR3 here is CASSYRGNQPQHF. CDR3 sequence (DNA): TGTGCCAGCAGTTACCGGGGCAATCAGCCCCAGCATTTT.

The rearrangement links TRBV5-1 to TRBJ2-1, with D possibly TRBD1 on 6 matching bases. Trimming shortened V by 4 bases and J by 2 bases, and 10 bases separated the two germline ends. This CDR3 spans 14 amino acids. Germline V gives CDR1 SGHRS, CDR2 YFSETQ. CDR3 DNA sequence: TGCGCCAGCAGCACCAACAGGGCCTACAATGAGCAGTTCTTC. Amino acid sequence: CASSTNRAYNEQFF.

The chain has TRBV13 and TRBJ2-3; a possible D gene is TRBD1 (6 bases). CDR1 is PRHDT, CDR2 FYEKMQ, per germline (reference sequence). The CDR3 consists of 13 residues. The ends were cut back, 5 bases at V and 4 bases at J, with 10 bases in the middle. The chain's CDR3 is CASSPTGSDTQYF. CDR3 DNA: TGTGCCAGCAGCCCAACAGGGTCAGATACGCAGTATTTT.

The V gene is TRBV18, the J gene TRBJ1-1; D is perhaps TRBD1 (5 bases). V lost 0 bases, J lost 3 bases, and 11 bases lay in between. Germline CDR1 and CDR2: KGHSH and LQKENI. CDR3 length: 15 residues. CDR3 nucleotides: TGTGCCAGCTCACCACCGTTGCAGGGTCACACTGAAGCTTTCTTT. It is translated as CASSPPLQGHTEAFF.

V usage is TRBV2 and J usage is TRBJ2-5, with D maybe TRBD1 (5 bases). Germline-derived CDR1 and CDR2 are SNHLY and FYNNEI. V was trimmed by 5 bases and J by 5 bases, leaving 9 bases between them. CDR3 length equals 12 residues. The CDR3 DNA reads as TGTGCCAGCAGTCAGGGTTGGGAGACCCAGTACTTC. Amino acids: CASSQGWETQYF.